This TCR beta chain emerged from a study of blood T cell repertoires in COVID-19. As for the study in general: PBMCs, B-cell-depleted T cells, or T cells were the source of the cDNA or gDNA that made up the material.

The assay was immunoSEQ multiplex PCR, and TCRdb's table has in-frame clones only and misses some. The sample has around 300,000 clones, approximately 91% seen once; the top ten hold 2% to 2.5%. Sequenced: peripheral blood. The sequence was collected from a man aged 45-65 years with acute or convalescent COVID-19.

CDR3 protein: CASSRQILNEKLFF. In DNA, the CDR3 is TGTGCCAGCAGTAGACAAATCCTAAATGAAAAACTGTTTTTT. The chain carries TRBV6-5 and TRBJ1-4; D uncertain. Germline CDR1 is MNHEY and CDR2 is SVGAGI. V dropped 5 bases and J dropped 5 bases, with 12 bases sitting between them. This CDR3 has 14 residues.